These 8 T cell receptor beta chains were sequenced from one sample in a study of shared clonotypes between healthy human individuals. Measured with immunoSEQ multiplex PCR; TCRdb has only the in-frame clones, and not every one. The repertoire holds some 2,500,000 clones, with roughly 92% as singletons. Sequencing was performed on naive CD4+ T cells from PBMCs. Sample subset: CD45RA+ positively selected. These receptors all come from a man aged 18 to 30 in good health. Some clones in this sample may be carry-over from other donors' samples.

The chain is built from TRBV9 and TRBJ1-5; D ambiguous. CDR1 and CDR2 (germline): SGDLS, YYNGEE. The ends were cut back, 2 bases at V and 5 bases at J, with 8 bases in the middle. This CDR3 is 13 amino acids long. The CDR3 is CASSVEGDQPQHF. CDR3 bases: TGTGCCAGCAGCGTTGAGGGAGATCAGCCCCAGCATTTT.

The chain combines TRBV28 with TRBJ2-7; 8 nucleotides align to TRBD1. The CDR3 runs 20 residues. CDR1 and CDR2 from the germline V gene are MDHEN and SYDVKM. The V and J ends lost 3 bases and 4 bases, in that order; junction bases with no gene match: 23. CDR3 sequence: CASSFSRDRQGRNRYYEQYF. DNA of the CDR3: TGTGCCAGCAGTTTTTCGAGGGACCGACAGGGGAGGAATAGGTATTACGAGCAGTACTTC.

This clone has just one count. The chain uses TRBV6-4 and TRBJ2-5, with D perhaps TRBD1 (6 bases). The CDR3 extends over 13 amino acids. From germline, CDR1 is MRHNA and CDR2 SNTAGT. Trimming took off 5 bases at V and 2 bases at J, with 9 bases between the two ends. CDR3 nucleotides: TGTGCCAGCAGTCGGACAGAACAAGAGACCCAGTACTTC. Amino acid sequence: CASSRTEQETQYF.

Turning to this clone: Other DNA variants within this sample encode the same CDR3. The rearrangement joins TRBV7-7 to TRBJ1-1; tentative D call: TRBD1 (5 bases). Germline CDR1 reads SSHAT; CDR2 reads FNYEAQ (reference sequence). The CDR3 runs to 13 residues. The V and J ends lost 3 bases and 1 base respectively, with 6 bases between them. CDR3 DNA: TGTGCCAGCAGCTTGACAGAGAACACTGAAGCTTTCTTT. Its protein product is CASSLTENTEAFF.

A note on this clone: Other DNA sequences within the sample encode an identical CDR3. The chain joins TRBV29-1 to TRBJ1-2; D is perhaps TRBD1 (5 bases). The CDR3 consists of 13 residues. Germline CDR1 is SQVTM and CDR2 is ANQGSEA. V shed 3 bases and J shed 1 base, with 9 bases lying between them. The CDR3: CSVDTGRNYGYTF. The CDR3 nucleotides read TGCAGCGTTGACACAGGCCGTAACTATGGCTACACCTTC.

In this sample, this clone turned up once. The genes are TRBV10-2 and TRBJ1-1; D uncertain. Germline lookup yields CDR1 WSHSY and CDR2 SAAADI. This CDR3 comprises 14 residues. The V gene lost 8 bases and the J gene lost 1 base, with 14 bases spanning the gap. The CDR3 loop is CASYSRSPNTEAFF. CDR3 in DNA: TGCGCCAGCTACTCGAGAAGCCCGAACACTGAAGCTTTCTTT.

The chain employs TRBV9 and TRBJ2-5; possible D gene TRBD1, 6 bases. Trimming took 3 bases from V and 5 from J, leaving 11 bases between them. CDR1 and CDR2 (germline): SGDLS, YYNGEE. This CDR3 contains 13 residues. The CDR3 here is CASSAQGWETQYF. As DNA, the CDR3 is TGTGCCAGCAGCGCACAGGGTTGGGAGACCCAGTACTTC.

The V gene is TRBV28, the J gene TRBJ1-2, with TRBD1 identical over 10 bases. The CDR3 runs 14 residues. The germline CDR1 and CDR2 sequences are MDHEN and SYDVKM. Trimming cost V 6 bases and J 5 bases; bases outside gene matches: 6. CDR3 sequence (DNA): TGTGCCAGCAGGCGACAGGGGGCAGGTTATGGCTACACCTTC. This codes for CASRRQGAGYGYTF.